What follows are 9 T cell receptor beta chains derived from one specimen sequenced in a study of blood T cell repertoires in COVID-19. The table came from immunoSEQ multiplex PCR; TCRdb's copy has only in-frame clones and leaves some out. The data show over 100,000 clones, with about 87% seen just once and 10% to 13% held by the top ten. Sequenced sample: peripheral blood. These receptors were taken from a man aged 50 to 59 with acute or convalescent COVID-19.

In its sample, this clone was seen a few times. This sequence joins TRBV28 and TRBJ1-2, with 7 positions matching TRBD1. From germline, CDR1 is MDHEN and CDR2 SYDVKM. With 5 bases clipped from V and 4 bases from J, the junction kept 4 bases outside the gene matches. The CDR3 runs 13 residues. CDR3 coding DNA: TGTGCCAGCAGTCCAGGGGGTCCCTATGGCTACACCTTC. Protein product: CASSPGGPYGYTF.

The chain uses TRBV11-2 and TRBJ2-2; 8 bases map to TRBD2. Trimming at V came to 4 bases and at J to 6 bases, leaving 10 bases not matched to a gene. Germline loops: CDR1 SGHAT, CDR2 FQNNGV. The CDR3 sequence is 16 residues long. The CDR3 spells CASSSPAGGASGELFF. CDR3 nucleotide sequence: TGTGCCAGCAGCTCCCCAGCCGGGGGGGCATCCGGGGAGCTGTTTTTT.

This clone has just one count. The chain has TRBV5-1 and TRBJ1-5; D not resolved. The CDR3 contains 13 residues. Germline CDR1 and CDR2: SGHRS and YFSETQ. Trimming took 0 bases from V and 5 from J, leaving 6 bases between them. The CDR3 region is CASSLEPDQPQHF. The CDR3 DNA is TGCGCCAGCAGCTTGGAACCAGATCAGCCCCAGCATTTT.

This chain links TRBV6-5 with TRBJ2-7; D is undetermined. From germline, CDR1 is MNHEY and CDR2 SVGAGI. The CDR3 sequence is 12 residues long. Trimming stripped 6 bases from V and 2 bases from J, with 8 bases between. The DNA of the CDR3 is TGTGCCAGCAGGGGCCAGACCTACGAGCAGTACTTC. Amino acids: CASRGQTYEQYF.

The V and J genes are TRBV9 and TRBJ1-1; perhaps TRBD1 as D (6 bases). The germline V gene has CDR1 SGDLS and CDR2 YYNGEE. This CDR3 is built from 14 residues. The V gene lost 4 bases and the J gene lost 5 bases, with 15 bases spanning the gap. The CDR3 coding sequence is TGTGCCAGCAGCCCCAGGGACATTCGGACTGAAGCTTTCTTT. This encodes CASSPRDIRTEAFF. Using reference TRBV9 and TRBJ1-1 for the parts outside the CDR3, the full variable domain is DSGVTQTPKHLITATGQRVTLRCSPRSGDLSVYWYQQSLDQGLQFLIQYYNGEERAKGNILERFSAQQFPDLHSELNLSSLELGDSALYFCASSPRDIRTEAFFGQGTRLTVV.

This chain joins TRBV7-2 and TRBJ2-1; 11 nucleotides line up with TRBD2. The CDR3 runs to 16 residues. Germline V CDR1 and CDR2: SGHTA, FQGNSA. After removal of 6 bases from V and 0 bases from J, the junction contained 4 bases not matched to a gene. CDR3 sequence (DNA): TGTGCCAGCAGGACTAGCGGGACAAGCTCCTACAATGAGCAGTTCTTC. Translation gives CASRTSGTSSYNEQFF.

The chain uses TRBV13 and TRBJ2-1; 7 bases align to TRBD2. This CDR3 spans 15 amino acids. Germline assignment: CDR1 PRHDT and CDR2 FYEKMQ (reference sequence). Trimming removed 8 bases from V and 2 bases from J; junction bases left unmatched: 9. CDR3 sequence (DNA): TGTGCCAGCGGGCGGGGGAGAAGCCCCTACAATGAGCAGTTCTTC. Protein product: CASGRGRSPYNEQFF.

The chain combines TRBV29-1 with TRBJ1-2; 9 positions match TRBD1. Per the germline V gene, CDR1 is SQVTM and CDR2 is ANQGSEA. CDR3 length: 13 amino acids. Trimming took 6 bases from V and 5 from J; bases not matched to a gene: 7. CDR3 in DNA: TGCAGCGTCACCCCGGGGACAGGGTATGGCTACACCTTC. Its translation is CSVTPGTGYGYTF.

The chain recombines TRBV5-6 with TRBJ2-1, with 8 positions matching TRBD1. V lost 2 bases, J lost 4 bases, and 8 bases stayed unmatched. The CDR3 covers 16 residues. CDR1 and CDR2 (germline): SGHDT, YYEEEE. This CDR3 is CASSFRQGANYNEQFF. In DNA form, the CDR3 reads TGTGCCAGCAGCTTCCGGCAGGGGGCAAATTACAATGAGCAGTTCTTC.